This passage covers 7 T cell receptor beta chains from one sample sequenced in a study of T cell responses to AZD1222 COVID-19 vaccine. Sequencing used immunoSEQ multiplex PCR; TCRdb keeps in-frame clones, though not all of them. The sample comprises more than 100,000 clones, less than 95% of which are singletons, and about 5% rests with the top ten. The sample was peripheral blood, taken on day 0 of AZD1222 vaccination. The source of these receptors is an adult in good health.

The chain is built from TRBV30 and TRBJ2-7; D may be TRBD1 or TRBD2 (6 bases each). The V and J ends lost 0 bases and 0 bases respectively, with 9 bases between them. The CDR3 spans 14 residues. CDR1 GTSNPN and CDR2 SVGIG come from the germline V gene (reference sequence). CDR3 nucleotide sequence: TGTGCCTGGAGTGTAGGGGGGATCTCCTACGAGCAGTACTTC. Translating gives CAWSVGGISYEQYF.

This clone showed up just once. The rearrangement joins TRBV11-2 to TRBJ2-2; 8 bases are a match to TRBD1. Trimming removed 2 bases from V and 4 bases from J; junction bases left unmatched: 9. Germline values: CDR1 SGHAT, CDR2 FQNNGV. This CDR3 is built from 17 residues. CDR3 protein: CASSLPPTGEITGELFF. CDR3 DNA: TGTGCCAGCAGCTTACCCCCGACAGGGGAGATCACCGGGGAGCTGTTTTTT.

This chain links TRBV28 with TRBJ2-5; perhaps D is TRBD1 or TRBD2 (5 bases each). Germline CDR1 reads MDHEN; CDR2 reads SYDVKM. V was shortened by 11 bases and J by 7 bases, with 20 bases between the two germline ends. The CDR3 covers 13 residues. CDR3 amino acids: CACLGTLGVTQYF. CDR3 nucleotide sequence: TGTGCCTGTCTCGGGACCCTCGGGGTGACCCAGTACTTC.

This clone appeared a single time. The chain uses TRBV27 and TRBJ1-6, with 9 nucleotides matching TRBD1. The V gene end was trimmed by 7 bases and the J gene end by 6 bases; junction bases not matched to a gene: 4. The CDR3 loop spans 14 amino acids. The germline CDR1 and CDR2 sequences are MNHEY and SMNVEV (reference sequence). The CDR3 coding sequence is TGTGCCAGCACGTCGGACAGGGGTAATTCACCCCTCCACTTT. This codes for CASTSDRGNSPLHF.

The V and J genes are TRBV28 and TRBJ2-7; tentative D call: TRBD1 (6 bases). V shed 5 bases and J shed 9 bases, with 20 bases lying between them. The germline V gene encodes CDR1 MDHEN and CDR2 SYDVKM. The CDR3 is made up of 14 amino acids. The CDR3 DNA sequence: TGTGCCAGCAGTGCCTCGGACAGCCAGCCTATGCAGTACTTC. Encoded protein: CASSASDSQPMQYF.

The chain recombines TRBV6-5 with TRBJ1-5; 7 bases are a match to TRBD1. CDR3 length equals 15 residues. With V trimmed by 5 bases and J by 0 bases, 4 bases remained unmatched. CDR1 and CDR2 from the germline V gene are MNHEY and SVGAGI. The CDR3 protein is CASSRRQGSNQPQHF. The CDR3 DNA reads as TGTGCCAGCAGTAGACGACAGGGTAGCAATCAGCCCCAGCATTTT.

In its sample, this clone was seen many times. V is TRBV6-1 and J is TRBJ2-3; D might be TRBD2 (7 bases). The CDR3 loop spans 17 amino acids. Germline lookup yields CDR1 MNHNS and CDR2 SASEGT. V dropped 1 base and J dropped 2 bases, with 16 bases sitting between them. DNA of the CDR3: TGTGCCAGCAGTGAAGACCCTCCGGGGGGCCACACAGATACGCAGTATTTT. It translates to CASSEDPPGGHTDTQYF.